Listed below are T cell receptor beta chains from one sample, sequenced in a study of PD-L1 blockade in urothelial cancer. Some clones are missing from TCRdb's copy, which holds only in-frame ones; the method was immunoSEQ multiplex PCR. This repertoire shows about 47,000 clones, more than 75% found once; its top ten account for 16%. Sequencing used PBMCs, obtained around atezolizumab (anti-PD-L1) treatment. All receptors derive from a man aged 55 to 70 with urothelial cancer. Both conserved end residues are part of each CDR3. A D gene is named only where the DNA matches it firmly. Part of the rows lack a size; the others show once, few, many or a class for expanded clones.

NA TRBJ1-4 NA TRBV5-6 TGTGCCAGCAGCTCGGGACAAGCTGCAACTAATGAAAAACTGTTTTTT CASSSGQAATNEKLFF
NA TRBJ1-5 NA TRBV2 TGTGCCAGCAGGATGGGCCAGAATCAGCCCCAGCATTTT CASRMGQNQPQHF
TRBD1 TRBJ1-5 once TRBV19 TGTGCCAGTAGTACCCCGGGACAGGGGGCAGGACAGCCCCAGCATTTT CASSTPGQGAGQPQHF
NA TRBJ1-5 NA TRBV7-8 TGTGCCAGCAGCCGGGAAGGTTTAGTCAGCAATCAGCCCCAGCATTTT CASSREGLVSNQPQHF
NA TRBJ2-1 once TRBV28 TGTGCCAGCAGGGGCAGATACTCCTACAATGAGCAGTTCTTC CASRGRYSYNEQFF
TRBD1 TRBJ1-1 NA TRBV6-1 TGTGCCAGCAGTGAAGCCATTCACAGGGGTAATCACTCCTTT CASSEAIHRGNHSF
NA TRBJ2-3 NA TRBV30 TGTGCCTGGAGTCCGGCAGATACGCAGTATTTT CAWSPADTQYF
NA TRBJ2-7 NA TRBV7-2 TGTGCCAGCAGCCTAGGGGGGGGCAGCGGGACCTACGAGCAGTACTTC CASSLGGGSGTYEQYF
TRBD2 TRBJ2-1 NA TRBV12-5 TGTGCTAGTGGTTTGAATATAGCGGGAGGACAGAACAATGAGCAGTTCTTC CASGLNIAGGQNNEQFF
NA TRBJ1-2 NA TRBV29-1 TGCAGCGTTGACGTCGGGGGGCGAGGCTACACCTTC CSVDVGGRGYTF
TRBD2 TRBJ2-1 NA TRBV28 TGTGCCAGCCTACGGGAGGCGGCCAATGAGCAGTTCTTC CASLREAANEQFF
NA TRBJ1-2 NA TRBV11-2 TGTGCCAGCAGCTTAGACAGGGCATCCTATGGCTACACCTTC CASSLDRASYGYTF
TRBD1 TRBJ2-7 NA TRBV6-1 TGTGCCAGCAGCTTAGGACAGGGGTGGTACGAGCAGTACTTC CASSLGQGWYEQYF
TRBD1 TRBJ2-1 NA TRBV29-1 TGCAGCGCCCTCGGACAGGGGTTGGGGCAGTTCTTC CSALGQGLGQFF
NA TRBJ2-2 NA TRBV4-3 TGCGCCAGCAGGATAGAAGCGGGCACGAACACCGGGGAGCTGTTTTTT CASRIEAGTNTGELFF
TRBD1 TRBJ2-7 NA TRBV28 TGTGCCAGCAGTCGACCGGCCGGACAGGAAGAGCAGTACTTC CASSRPAGQEEQYF
TRBD2 TRBJ2-7 NA TRBV5-1 TGCGCCAGCAGCTTGGGTAGCGGGGGGTTCTACGAGCAGTACTTC CASSLGSGGFYEQYF
TRBD1 TRBJ1-3 once TRBV6-1 TGTGCCAGCAGTTCGGACAGGGGGAGGTTTAACACCATATATTTT CASSSDRGRFNTIYF
NA TRBJ2-5 NA TRBV18 TGTGCCAGCTCACCAGTATCCGGGTTGAGGGAGACCCAGTACTTC CASSPVSGLRETQYF
NA TRBJ2-7 once TRBV2 TGTGCCAGCAGTGAGATAGGGGAGGTTTACGAGCAGTACTTC CASSEIGEVYEQYF
TRBD2 TRBJ2-2 NA TRBV4-3 TGCGCCAGCAGCCAGGAACTAGCGGCTGGCACCGGGGAGCTGTTTTTT CASSQELAAGTGELFF
TRBD1 TRBJ2-7 few TRBV14 TGTGCCAGCAGCCACCCCGGGACAGGGGGCTACGAGCAGTACTTC CASSHPGTGGYEQYF
NA TRBJ1-2 once TRBV25-1 TGTGCCAGCAGTGAATATAGGGAAGAGGGTGGCTACACCTTC CASSEYREEGGYTF
TRBD2 TRBJ2-2 once TRBV30 TGTGCCCTCCGGGAGGGAAGGGGCGGGGAGCTGTTTTTT CALREGRGGELFF
NA TRBJ1-5 few TRBV10-3 TGTGCCATCAGGGCGGGGAGCAATCAGCCCCAGCATTTT CAIRAGSNQPQHF
NA TRBJ2-5 NA TRBV5-4 TGTGCCAGCAGCACGGACAGCTCCCCCTTGGAGACCCAGTACTTC CASSTDSSPLETQYF
NA TRBJ1-2 NA TRBV7-2 TGTGCCAGCAGCTTTACCAGGGTAGGCTACTATGGCTACACCTTC CASSFTRVGYYGYTF
NA TRBJ2-1 few TRBV6-1 TGTGCCAGCTCCCCGGGACAAAACAATGAGCAGTTCTTC CASSPGQNNEQFF
NA TRBJ2-3 NA TRBV28 TGTGCCAGCAGTTTTGGTTTAGGGAGGGATACGCAGTATTTT CASSFGLGRDTQYF
TRBD1 TRBJ2-7 NA TRBV14 TGTGCCAGCAGCCAGGAGACAGGGACCTACGAGCAGTACTTC CASSQETGTYEQYF
NA TRBJ1-2 NA TRBV5-6 TGTGCCAGCAGCGTGGGGGGGCGCCTCTATGGCTACACCTTC CASSVGGRLYGYTF
NA TRBJ2-7 once TRBV27 TGTGCCAGCAGTCAGCTAACAGCTTACAACGCCTACGAGCAGTACTTC CASSQLTAYNAYEQYF
TRBD1 TRBJ2-2 NA TRBV5-1 TGCGCCAGCAGACCGGGACAGGCGAACACCGGGGAGCTGTTTTTT CASRPGQANTGELFF
NA TRBJ2-5 NA TRBV10-3 TGTGCCATCAGTGAAAGGACAGCAGAAGAGACCCAGTACTTC CAISERTAEETQYF
NA TRBJ1-5 NA TRBV27 TGTGCCAGAGAGGCGGGCTGGAGGCAGCCCCAGCATTTT CAREAGWRQPQHF
NA TRBJ1-5 NA TRBV5-6 TGTGCCAGCAGCATGGGACAACTAGACAATCAGCCCCAGCATTTT CASSMGQLDNQPQHF
TRBD2 TRBJ2-5 NA TRBV5-6 TGTGCCAGCAGCGGCTGGGCGGGGGGGCGTGAGACCCAGTACTTC CASSGWAGGRETQYF
TRBD1 TRBJ2-1 NA TRBV11-2 TGTGCCAGCAGCTTAGTGGGGACAGGGGGCAAGAATGAGCAGTTCTTC CASSLVGTGGKNEQFF
NA TRBJ1-5 few TRBV28 TGTGCCAGCAGTAACCCAGGGACAAAGACTAGCAATCAGCCCCAGCATTTT CASSNPGTKTSNQPQHF
TRBD2 TRBJ2-3 once TRBV11-3 TGTGCCAGCAGCTTAGGGTCTGGCGGGGGTGGAGATACGCAGTATTTT CASSLGSGGGGDTQYF
NA TRBJ2-7 NA TRBV28 TGTGCCAGCAGTTCCCCCCTCCGGGCGGAGGGTCTCTCCTACGAGCAGTACTTC CASSSPLRAEGLSYEQYF
TRBD2 TRBJ2-4 many TRBV28 TGTGCCAGCAGCCCTTGGACACCCCCGGGACTAGCGGGAGGGGTTAAAAACATTCAGTACTTC CASSPWTPPGLAGGVKNIQYF
TRBD1 TRBJ1-5 NA TRBV30 TGTGCCTGGAGTACAGGGGGCTTAGGAGGGGGTAATCAGCCCCAGCATTTT CAWSTGGLGGGNQPQHF
TRBD2 TRBJ2-7 NA TRBV9 TGTGCCAGCGCAGGACACCTGGGGGGGGACGAGCAGTACTTC CASAGHLGGDEQYF
TRBD2 TRBJ2-5 NA TRBV15 TGTGCCACCAGTGAGTGGACTAGCGTGGATCGAGAGACCCAGTACTTC CATSEWTSVDRETQYF
TRBD1 TRBJ2-7 NA TRBV27 TGTGCCAGCAGTTTATTAGATGGGGACAGGGGTCTCTACGAGCAGTACTTC CASSLLDGDRGLYEQYF
NA TRBJ2-7 NA TRBV11-2 TGTGCCAGCAGCTCACAGGGCTACGAGCAGTACTTC CASSSQGYEQYF
TRBD1 TRBJ1-4 NA TRBV28 TGTGCCAGCAGTCGGGACAGGGCAGCAACTAATGAAAAACTGTTTTTT CASSRDRAATNEKLFF